The subject of this entry is one TCR delta chain. No antigen is known for it. Thymocytes were sorted as CD3+ TCRVdelta1+ TCRVdelta2- after alphabeta T cell depletion. The entry originates in a study of Vδ1+ human thymocytes. Study-wide findings and caveats: Many TRG clonotypes were shared between donors; TRD repertoires were essentially private. Thymic delta-chain repertoires held about 20% Vdelta2 sequences and few Vdelta3, despite high sort purity. Unexpected Vdelta2 sequences could cause misinterpretation of bulk repertoire data. In the thymus, TRG and TRD repertoires looked highly polyclonal with Gaussian CDR3 lengths.

This CDR3 has 16 residues. Germline CDR1 and CDR2: GEAIGNYY and EKD. The V and J ends lost 4 bases and 0 bases respectively, with 17 bases between them. Extracted RNA was reverse transcribed into cDNA. Pooled V-gene forward primers with one constant-region reverse primer generated the CDR3 amplicons by multiplex PCR. TCRdb processed the multiplex PCR reads again with the CATT caller. Seen here are over 65,000 delta-chain clones, around 30% observed once, and the top ten hold approximately 0.3%. V is TRDV2 and J is TRDJ1; tentative D call: TRDD3 (6 bases). Sequencing input: Vdelta1+ gamma-delta thymocytes from the thymus. Subset given: FACS-sorted CD3+ TCRalphabeta- TCRVdelta1+ TCRVdelta2- thymocytes. This clonotype was obtained from a boy under two years old who had congenital heart surgery. This CDR3 reads CACDGGGHSNTDKLIF. CDR3 nucleotide sequence: TGTGCCTGTGATGGTGGGGGTCACTCGAACACCGATAAACTCATCTTT.